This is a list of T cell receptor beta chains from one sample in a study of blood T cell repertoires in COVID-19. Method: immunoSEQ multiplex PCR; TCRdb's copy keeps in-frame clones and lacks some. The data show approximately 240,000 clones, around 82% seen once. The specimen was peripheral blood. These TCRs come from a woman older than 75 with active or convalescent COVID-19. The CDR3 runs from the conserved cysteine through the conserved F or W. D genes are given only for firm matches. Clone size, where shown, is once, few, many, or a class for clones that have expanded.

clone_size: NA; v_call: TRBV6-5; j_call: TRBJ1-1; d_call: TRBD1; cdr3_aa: CASSYGTGTGLGAFF; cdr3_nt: TGTGCCAGCAGTTACGGAACGGGGACAGGGCTTGGGGCTTTCTTT
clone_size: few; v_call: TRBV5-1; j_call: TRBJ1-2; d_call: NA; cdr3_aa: CASSLTREYNYGYTF; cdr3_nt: TGCGCCAGCAGCTTGACCAGGGAATATAACTATGGCTACACCTTC
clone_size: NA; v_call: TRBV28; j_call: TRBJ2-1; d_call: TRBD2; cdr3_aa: CASSPAGAAYNEQFF; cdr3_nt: TGTGCCAGCAGCCCAGCGGGGGCGGCCTACAATGAGCAGTTCTTC
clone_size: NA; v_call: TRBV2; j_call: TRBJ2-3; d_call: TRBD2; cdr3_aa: CASSTSGRTDTQYF; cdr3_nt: TGTGCCAGCAGTACTAGCGGACGCACAGATACGCAGTATTTT
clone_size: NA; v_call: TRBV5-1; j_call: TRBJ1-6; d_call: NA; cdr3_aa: CASRGTTGVFNSPLHF; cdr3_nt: TGCGCCAGCAGAGGCACTACCGGGGTCTTTAATTCACCCCTCCACTTT
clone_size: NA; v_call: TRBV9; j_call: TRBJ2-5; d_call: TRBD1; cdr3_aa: CASSVGQGRETQYF; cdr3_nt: TGTGCCAGCAGCGTCGGACAGGGGAGGGAGACCCAGTACTTC
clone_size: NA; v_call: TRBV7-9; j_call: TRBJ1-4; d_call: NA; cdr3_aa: CASSLAGAVANEKLFF; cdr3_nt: TGTGCCAGCAGCTTAGCGGGGGCGGTAGCTAATGAAAAACTGTTTTTT
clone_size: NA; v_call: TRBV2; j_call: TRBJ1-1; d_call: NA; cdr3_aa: CASSEGWPMNTEAFF; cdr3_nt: TGTGCCAGCAGTGAAGGCTGGCCCATGAACACTGAAGCTTTCTTT
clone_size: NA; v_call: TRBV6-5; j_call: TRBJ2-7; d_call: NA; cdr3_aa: CASSYSSRGSEQYF; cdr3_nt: TGTGCCAGCAGTTACTCTTCGCGAGGGAGCGAGCAGTACTTC
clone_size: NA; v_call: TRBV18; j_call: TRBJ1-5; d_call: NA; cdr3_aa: CASSPRQGQVQPQHF; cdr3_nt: TGTGCCAGCTCACCTCGTCAGGGGCAGGTTCAGCCCCAGCATTTT
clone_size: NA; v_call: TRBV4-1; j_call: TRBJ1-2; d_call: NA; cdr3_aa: CASSQDADYYGYTF; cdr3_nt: TGCGCCAGCAGCCAAGATGCGGATTACTATGGCTACACCTTC
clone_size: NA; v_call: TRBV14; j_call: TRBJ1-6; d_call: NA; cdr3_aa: CASNNGGGSNSPLHF; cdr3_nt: TGTGCCAGTAATAACGGCGGGGGGAGCAATTCACCCCTCCACTTT
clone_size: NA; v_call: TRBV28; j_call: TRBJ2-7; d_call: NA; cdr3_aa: CASSLIGQRDYEQYF; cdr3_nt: TGTGCCAGCAGTTTAATTGGACAGAGAGACTACGAGCAGTACTTC
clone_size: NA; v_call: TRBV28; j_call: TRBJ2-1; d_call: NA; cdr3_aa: CASSLVPQMANEQFF; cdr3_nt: TGTGCCAGCAGTTTAGTTCCCCAAATGGCCAATGAGCAGTTCTTC
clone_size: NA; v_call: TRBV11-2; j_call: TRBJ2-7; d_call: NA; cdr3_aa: CASSLVSAGPYEQYF; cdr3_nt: TGTGCCAGCAGCTTAGTATCGGCAGGGCCCTACGAGCAGTACTTC
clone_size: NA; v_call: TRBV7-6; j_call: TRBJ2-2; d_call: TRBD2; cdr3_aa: CASSRGLAGGPSGELFF; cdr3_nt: TGTGCCAGCAGCCGAGGACTAGCGGGAGGGCCGTCCGGGGAGCTGTTTTTT
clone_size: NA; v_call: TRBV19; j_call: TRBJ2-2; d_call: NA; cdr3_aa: CASSMLGAPNTGELFF; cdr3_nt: TGTGCCAGTAGTATGCTGGGGGCCCCAAACACCGGGGAGCTGTTTTTT
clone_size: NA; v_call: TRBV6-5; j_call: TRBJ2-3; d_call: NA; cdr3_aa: CASSRPQGTDTQYF; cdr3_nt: TGTGCCAGCAGTAGGCCACAGGGAACAGATACGCAGTATTTT